One sample yielded the 20 T cell receptor beta chains listed below, sequenced in a study of T cells in Graves' hyperthyroidism and ophthalmopathy. TCR beta CDR3 sequences were amplified from RNA transcripts. TCR CDR3 regions were first amplified by RT-PCR with HTBI primers. From the multiplex PCR reads, TCRdb called clonotypes with MiXCR, one entry per CDR3 protein. The sample lists approximately 610,000 distinct CDR3 sequences; roughly 14% were seen once. The sequenced sample consisted of blood. The receptors come from a woman in her thirties or forties with Graves' ophthalmopathy.

This clonotype occurred many times. The chain carries TRBV9 and TRBJ2-7; TRBD1 aligns across 8 bases. This CDR3 comprises 15 residues. Germline values: CDR1 SGDLS, CDR2 YYNGEE. With V trimmed by 3 bases and J by 5 bases, 10 bases remained unmatched. CDR3 residues: CASSATGGLSDEQYF. For the CDR3, the DNA is TGTGCCAGCAGCGCTACAGGGGGTTTATCGGACGAGCAGTACTTC.

This clonotype was seen ten or more times. The J gene is TRBJ1-5, the V gene TRBV28, with TRBD1 matching 7 bases. CDR3 size: 17 residues. Per the germline V gene, CDR1 is MDHEN and CDR2 is SYDVKM. Trimming cost V 4 bases and J 7 bases; bases outside gene matches: 16. Here the CDR3 reads CASSSIQGMGVGQPQHF. CDR3 coding DNA: TGTGCCAGCAGTTCCATACAGGGGATGGGCGTGGGGCAGCCCCAGCATTTT.

The chain is built from TRBV7-2 and TRBJ2-1; D gene ambiguous. Between the trimmed V and J ends, which lost 5 bases and 6 bases, there was a span of 17 bases. Germline V gene lookup returns CDR1 SGHTA and CDR2 FQGNSA. CDR3 length: 15 residues. CDR3 bases: TGTGCCAGCAGCCCCGGACGTGCCTGGGGCAATGAGCAGTTCTTC. This translates into CASSPGRAWGNEQFF.

Only a few counts were recorded for this clonotype. The V gene is TRBV10-3, the J gene TRBJ2-7; tentative D call: TRBD2 (6 bases). Germline assignment: CDR1 ENHRY and CDR2 SYGVKD. The CDR3 runs 15 residues. V lost 6 bases to trimming and J lost 4 bases, with 19 bases between them. Here the CDR3 DNA reads TGTGCCATCAGCCAGACCCGGGACTCTTCATACGAGCAGTACTTC. Protein: CAISQTRDSSYEQYF.

The chain employs TRBV10-3 and TRBJ1-1, with no clear D. Trimming removed 3 bases from V and 4 bases from J, with 6 bases in between. The CDR3 loop spans 12 amino acids. In germline, CDR1 is ENHRY, CDR2 SYGVKD. The DNA of the CDR3 is TGTGCCATCAGTGATATGGGCACTGAAGCTTTCTTT. Its translation: CAISDMGTEAFF.

This clonotype was seen repeatedly, ten times or more. The chain links TRBV4-1 to TRBJ2-5; TRBD1 matches 8 bases. Germline V lookup: CDR1 MGHRA, CDR2 YSYEKL. The V and J ends lost 4 bases and 5 bases, in that order; junction bases with no gene match: 9. The CDR3 runs to 15 residues. Written as DNA, the CDR3 is TGCGCCAGCAGCCTTGAGGACAGGGTGGGGGAGACCCAGTACTTC. It translates to CASSLEDRVGETQYF.

The chain is built from TRBV2 and TRBJ2-1, with 10 bases fitting TRBD2. J gave up 6 bases and V 4 bases, and 0 bases lay outside the gene matches. This CDR3 comprises 13 residues. CDR1 SNHLY and CDR2 FYNNEI come from the germline V gene. CDR3 DNA sequence: TGTGCCAGCAGTGGACTAGCGGGCAATGAGCAGTTCTTC. It specifies CASSGLAGNEQFF. The full variable domain, with the rest looked up from reference TRBV2 and TRBJ2-1, is EPEVTQTPSHQVTQMGQEVILRCVPISNHLYFYWYRQILGQKVEFLVSFYNNEISEKSEIFDDQFSVERPDGSNFTLKIRSTKLEDSAMYFCASSGLAGNEQFFGPGTRLTVL.

This clonotype was picked up many times. The chain is built from TRBV20-1 and TRBJ1-2; 10 bases fit TRBD1. Per the germline V gene, CDR1 is DFQATT and CDR2 is SNEGSKA (reference sequence). This CDR3 spans 13 amino acids. The CDR3 bases are TGCAGCGCCCGGACAGGGGGAGACTATGGCTACACCTTC. Translation gives CSARTGGDYGYTF.

This clonotype was observed at least ten times. The V call is TRBV7-2, the J call TRBJ2-5; 9 bases agree with TRBD2. There are 16 residues in the CDR3. The V segment lost 1 base and the J segment 4 bases; nucleotides outside the gene matches: 7. CDR1 and CDR2 from the germline V gene are SGHTA and FQGNSA. The CDR3 DNA reads TGTGCCAGCAGCTTAGGAGGGGCGGGGGGGTCAGAGACCCAGTACTTC. Protein sequence: CASSLGGAGGSETQYF.

This clonotype was found many times. V gene TRBV7-2 combines with J gene TRBJ1-5, with a possible D match to TRBD1 (6 bases). CDR3 length: 15 residues. Germline lookup yields CDR1 SGHTA and CDR2 FQGNSA. V lost 1 base, J lost 0 bases, and 7 bases lay in between. The CDR3 DNA sequence: TGTGCCAGCAGCTTAGGGACAGTTAGCAATCAGCCCCAGCATTTT. Protein product: CASSLGTVSNQPQHF.

This clonotype was observed a handful of times. The genes are TRBV19 and TRBJ2-7; the D call may be TRBD1 or TRBD2 (5 bases each). Germline V gene data show CDR1 as LNHDA and CDR2 as SQIVND (reference sequence). Trimming removed 6 bases from V and 2 bases from J, with 17 bases in between. The CDR3 has 15 residues. CDR3 in amino acids: CASRGRGGGTYEQYF. CDR3 coding DNA: TGTGCCAGTAGGGGACGCGGCGGCGGCACCTACGAGCAGTACTTC.

This clonotype was observed a few times. V is TRBV9 and J is TRBJ2-7; D is perhaps TRBD1 or TRBD2 (5 bases each). Germline V gene lookup returns CDR1 SGDLS and CDR2 YYNGEE. This CDR3 has 13 residues. Between the trimmed V and J ends, which lost 2 bases and 6 bases, there was a span of 12 bases. The CDR3 coding sequence is TGTGCCAGCAGCGTCCTCGTTGGGGGCGAGCAGTACTTC. Amino acids: CASSVLVGGEQYF.

This clonotype appeared many times. The rearrangement joins TRBV19 to TRBJ1-2, with 7 positions matching TRBD1. The ends lost 10 bases at V and 2 bases at J; junction bases unmatched: 7. Germline-derived CDR1 and CDR2 are LNHDA and SQIVND (reference sequence). There are 13 residues in the CDR3. In DNA form, the CDR3 reads TGTGCCAACCAGGGGGGAGCAAACTATGGCTACACCTTC. Its translation is CANQGGANYGYTF.

This clonotype was counted ten times or more. The V call is TRBV6-1, the J call TRBJ2-2, with 12 bases fitting TRBD2. Per germline, CDR1 MNHNS and CDR2 SASEGT. Germline trimming cut 7 bases from V and 4 bases from J; bases unmatched to any gene: 4. The CDR3 totals 15 residues. CDR3 DNA sequence: TGTGCCAGCACCGGACTAGCGGGGTCCACCGGGGAGCTGTTTTTT. Translating gives CASTGLAGSTGELFF.

This clonotype has a count of ten or more. The gene calls are TRBV5-1 and TRBJ1-1; perhaps TRBD1 as D (5 bases). The CDR3 spans 13 residues. Germline V lookup: CDR1 SGHRS, CDR2 YFSETQ. Deletions cut 4 bases from V and 6 bases from J, with 13 bases between. In DNA, the CDR3 is TGCGCCAGCAGCAGGGACCGGAAATCTGAAGCTTTCTTT. It specifies CASSRDRKSEAFF.

There are many counts of this clonotype. The rearrangement links TRBV20-1 to TRBJ2-5; D perhaps matches TRBD2 (5 bases). The CDR3 sequence is 13 residues long. The V end lost 4 bases, the J end lost 5 bases, and 14 bases lay between the germline ends. Germline V lookup: CDR1 DFQATT, CDR2 SNEGSKA (reference sequence). CDR3 in amino acids: CSATRGGPETQYF. The DNA for the CDR3 is TGCAGTGCTACCCGGGGTGGACCCGAGACCCAGTACTTC.

This clonotype was picked up many times. CDR3 in amino acids: CASSFGGSGELFF. CDR3 in DNA: TGTGCCAGCAGCTTTGGGGGTTCCGGGGAGCTGTTTTTT. The rearrangement joins TRBV11-2 to TRBJ2-2, with D perhaps given as TRBD1 or TRBD2 (5 bases each). Trimming took off 3 bases at V and 6 bases at J, with 8 bases between the two ends. The CDR3 is 13 amino acids. Germline CDR1 and CDR2: SGHAT and FQNNGV.

At least ten counts were recorded for this clonotype. The chain employs TRBV7-2 and TRBJ1-1; 7 nucleotides line up with TRBD1. There are 16 residues in the CDR3. The junction had 12 bases not matched to a gene; V was cut back by 5 bases and J by 3 bases. CDR1 and CDR2 from the germline V gene are SGHTA and FQGNSA. CDR3 sequence reads: CASSRLQGGGDTEAFF. The CDR3 DNA is TGTGCCAGCAGCAGACTCCAGGGGGGCGGGGACACTGAAGCTTTCTTT.

This clonotype was counted many times. V usage is TRBV18 and J usage is TRBJ1-1; D remains ambiguous. The V end was cut by 2 bases, the J end by 0 bases, with 7 bases between. The CDR3 totals 14 residues. CDR1 KGHSH and CDR2 LQKENI come from the germline V gene. The CDR3 coding sequence is TGTGCCAGCTCACCATTCGAGGTGAACACTGAAGCTTTCTTT. Residues: CASSPFEVNTEAFF.

This clonotype has ten or more counts. The V gene is TRBV7-2, the J gene TRBJ2-5, with D hard to call. V shed 2 bases and J shed 2 bases, with 6 bases lying between them. The CDR3 has 13 residues. Germline loops: CDR1 SGHTA, CDR2 FQGNSA. CDR3 residues: CASSLKDQETQYF. The DNA of the CDR3 is TGTGCCAGCAGCTTAAAAGATCAAGAGACCCAGTACTTC.